This paragraph covers one T cell receptor (beta chain) sequence. Sequenced by immunoSEQ multiplex PCR; TCRdb stores in-frame clones only, minus some. The sample records nearly 1 million clones, over 60% being singletons. The entry originates in a study of shared clonotypes between healthy human individuals. This CDR3 has 13 amino acids. The V end lost 7 bases, the J end lost 7 bases, and 14 bases lay between the germline ends. Germline CDR1 reads MNHEY; CDR2 reads SVGAGI. Material: memory CD4+ T cells sorted from blood. Subset: CD45RA-negative fraction. The chain links TRBV6-5 to TRBJ2-1; no clear D. The clonotype comes from a man aged 18 to 30 in good health. CDR3 protein: CASTSIVSNEQFF. CDR3 DNA sequence: TGTGCCAGCACCTCAATCGTCAGTAATGAGCAGTTCTTC.